Sequencing of this T cell receptor (beta chain) was carried out in a study of CD8+ T cells in alopecia areata. A remark on this clone: Its antigen is undetermined. The sample has other DNA sequences that encode this CDR3 too.

Trimming removed 4 bases from V and 1 base from J, with 12 bases in between. The CDR3 has 14 amino acids. The germline V gene has CDR1 GTSNPN and CDR2 SVGIG (reference sequence). Findings of the study overall: Uncertain still, given a single nonresponder, is whether baseline CD8+ expansion links to response. During tofacitinib treatment, many expanded lesional clones remained in scalp and blood. Scalp repertoires also include resident alphabeta T cells from normal skin. Scalp lesions, especially in alopecia totalis/universalis, had higher clonality than normal scalp.

TCR sequencing used cDNA made by reverse transcription of extracted RNA. Data came from immunoSEQ multiplex PCR; TCRdb stores just in-frame clones and leaves some out. Of 200,000 to 250,000 clones in the sample, 35% to 45% were seen once. Noted treatment: oral pan-JAK inhibitor, 5-10 mg twice daily. This TCR came from a human donor with alopecia areata. This rearrangement joins TRBV30 to TRBJ2-3, with D perhaps TRBD2 (5 bases). The sample here was CD4+ T cells sorted from blood, taken at approximately week 30, from a patient treated with tofacitinib. The CDR3 region is CAWTGLAGTDTQYF. CDR3 in DNA: TGTGCCTGGACTGGGCTAGCAGGCACAGATACGCAGTATTTT.